This TCR beta chain was sequenced during a study of long-term antiretroviral therapy in people with HIV. Germline V lookup: CDR1 SGHRS, CDR2 YFSETQ. Trimming cost V 0 bases and J 5 bases, with 11 bases left between them. The CDR3 runs to 14 residues. Run at survey level, the immunoSEQ assay was version v3.0. This table comes from immunoSEQ multiplex PCR, and its TCRdb copy is limited to in-frame clones, with some not included. The sample lists fewer than 30,000 clones, roughly 80% occurring once. The genes are TRBV5-1 and TRBJ2-5; D is unresolved. The sample in question was unsorted PBMCs, obtained 0.7 years before starting antiretroviral therapy. The sequence was collected from a young man with HIV. The DNA of the CDR3 is TGCGCCAGCAGCTTGGACAGACACCCTGAGACCCAGTACTTC. Protein product: CASSLDRHPETQYF.